The 26 T cell receptor beta chains below all came from one sample that was sequenced in a study of human T cells and chemical hapten exposure. TCRdb re-derived calls from the RACE reads in MiXCR, one entry per CDR3 protein. The sample lists 340,000 or so distinct CDR3 sequences, about 7% occurring once. Time point indicated: patch test 1, 2 weeks after DPC sensitization. As for treatment: therapeutic diphenylcyclopropenone sensitization with weekly scalp DPC. Source: whole blood, taken in connection with sensitization to the hapten diphenylcyclopropenone (DPC). All receptors come from a woman under 30 with alopecia areata. Some clones in this sample may be carry-over from other donors' samples.

This rearrangement joins TRBV6-2 or TRBV6-3 to TRBJ1-2; 9 bases are a match to TRBD1. CDR1 MNHEY and CDR2 SVGEGT come from the germline V gene. This CDR3 comprises 14 residues. Trimming cost V 6 bases and J 4 bases; bases outside gene matches: 6. The CDR3 nucleotides are TGTGCCAGCAGATCCACAGGGGGCGGCTATGGCTACACCTTC. Amino acid sequence: CASRSTGGGYGYTF.

This clonotype was counted between two and nine times. The rearrangement links TRBV7-9 to TRBJ1-4; the D is unclear. Germline V gives CDR1 SEHNR, CDR2 FQNEAQ (reference sequence). This CDR3 comprises 15 residues. V was shortened by 6 bases and J by 4 bases, with 15 bases between the two germline ends. CDR3 in DNA: TGTGCCAGCAGGGGGAGTGGGCAGCTTAATGAAAAACTGTTTTTT. As protein: CASRGSGQLNEKLFF.

This clonotype has a handful of counts. CDR3 loop: CASSLGTGFETQYF. CDR3 sequence (DNA): TGTGCCAGCAGCTTGGGAACAGGGTTTGAGACCCAGTACTTC. The chain has TRBV5-6 and TRBJ2-5; D might be TRBD1 (6 bases). V shed 0 bases and J shed 5 bases, with 11 bases lying between them. The CDR3 contains 14 residues. The germline V gene has CDR1 SGHDT and CDR2 YYEEEE.

This clonotype was found many times. The chain joins TRBV28 to TRBJ2-3; D gene ambiguous. Germline-derived CDR1 and CDR2 are MDHEN and SYDVKM. The CDR3 runs 12 residues. With 7 bases removed from V and 1 base from J, the gap between germline ends came to 6 bases. The CDR3 DNA follows: TGTGCCAGCACGTCGGGCACAGATACGCAGTATTTT. As protein: CASTSGTDTQYF. The whole variable domain, filled in from reference TRBV28 and TRBJ2-3, reads DVKVTQSSRYLVKRTGEKVFLECVQDMDHENMFWYRQDPGLGLRLIYFSYDVKMKEKGDIPEGYSVSREKKERFSLILESASTNQTSMYLCASTSGTDTQYFGPGTRLTVL.

This clonotype occurred a few times. This rearrangement joins TRBV7-2 to TRBJ2-7; 10 positions match TRBD1. The CDR3 totals 15 residues. Trimming removed 3 bases from V and 3 bases from J; junction bases left unmatched: 5. Germline lookup yields CDR1 SGHTA and CDR2 FQGNSA. Here the CDR3 DNA reads TGTGCCAGCAGCTTCGACGGGACAGGGGTCTACGAGCAGTACTTC. Translating gives CASSFDGTGVYEQYF. The entire variable domain, with the rest obtained from reference TRBV7-2 and TRBJ2-7, is as follows: GAGVSQSPSNKVTEKGKDVELRCDPISGHTALYWYRQSLGQGLEFLIYFQGNSAPDKSGLPSDRFSAERTGGSVSTLTIQRTQQEDSAVYLCASSFDGTGVYEQYFGPGTRLTVT.

The rearrangement links TRBV12-3 or TRBV12-4 to TRBJ1-5, with 7 bases lining up with TRBD1. After removal of 4 bases from V and 1 base from J, the junction contained 7 bases not matched to a gene. There are 16 residues in the CDR3. In DNA form, the CDR3 reads TGTGCCAGCAGTTCCTCGGACAGGAGAAGCAATCAGCCCCAGCATTTT. Its protein product is CASSSSDRRSNQPQHF.

This rearrangement joins TRBV9 to TRBJ1-5; the D gene is possibly TRBD1 (5 bases). Germline lookup yields CDR1 SGDLS and CDR2 YYNGEE. The CDR3 has 14 amino acids. V was trimmed by 0 bases and J by 3 bases, leaving 7 bases between them. For the CDR3, the DNA is TGTGCCAGCAGCGTAGACGGGGCCAATCAGCCCCAGCATTTT. It encodes CASSVDGANQPQHF.

This rearrangement joins TRBV4-2 to TRBJ1-5; 9 positions match TRBD1. The CDR3 has 15 residues. Losses at the gene ends were 3 bases for V and 4 bases for J; bases not matched to a gene: 4. Germline assignment: CDR1 LGHNA and CDR2 YNFKEQ. The CDR3 DNA reads TGTGCCAGCAGCCAGGTGACAGGGGGGAATCAGCCCCAGCATTTT. Translated: CASSQVTGGNQPQHF.

This clonotype was observed a few times. The genes are TRBV5-4 and TRBJ1-1; perhaps TRBD1 as D (6 bases). This CDR3 is 14 amino acids long. Germline CDR1 and CDR2: SGHNT and YYREEE (reference sequence). Trimming left V 3 bases short and J 6 bases short, with 15 bases between. CDR3 DNA sequence: TGTGCCAGCAGCTGGACACAGGGAAGTGCTGAAGCTTTCTTT. It codes for CASSWTQGSAEAFF. Filled out from reference TRBV5-4 and TRBJ1-1, the complete variable domain reads ETGVTQSPTHLIKTRGQQVTLRCSSQSGHNTVSWYQQALGQGPQFIFQYYREEENGRGNFPPRFSGLQFPNYSSELNVNALELDDSALYLCASSWTQGSAEAFFGQGTRLTVV.

This chain joins TRBV6-2 or TRBV6-3 and TRBJ1-1; 10 bases align to TRBD1. The CDR3 totals 16 residues. The germline V gene has CDR1 MNHEY and CDR2 SVGEGT. J was trimmed by 5 bases and V by 0 bases; bases with no gene match: 6. This chain's CDR3 is CASSYSRDRGLTEAFF. The CDR3 nucleotides read TGTGCCAGCAGTTACTCCCGCGACAGGGGGCTAACTGAAGCTTTCTTT.

The J gene is TRBJ1-3, the V gene TRBV7-6; 7 nucleotides line up with TRBD1. Germline lookup yields CDR1 SGHVS and CDR2 FNYEAQ. The V gene end was trimmed by 4 bases and the J gene end by 4 bases; junction bases not matched to a gene: 4. The CDR3 is made up of 14 amino acids. CDR3 protein: CASSSQGQGNTIYF. CDR3 DNA: TGTGCCAGCAGCTCCCAGGGACAGGGAAACACCATATATTTT.

The table lists this clonotype with a few counts. The V gene is TRBV12-3 or TRBV12-4, the J gene TRBJ1-2; D is unclear. The CDR3 covers 13 residues. With 6 bases removed from V and 3 bases from J, the gap between germline ends came to 11 bases. The CDR3 DNA sequence: TGTGCCAGCAGCCAGGAGCCTTACTATGGCTACACCTTC. This gives the protein CASSQEPYYGYTF.

A few counts support this clonotype. The chain couples TRBV6-5 to TRBJ1-1, with D hard to call. The ends were cut back, 0 bases at V and 4 bases at J, with 12 bases in the middle. Germline CDR1 and CDR2: MNHEY and SVGAGI. The CDR3 runs to 15 residues. For the CDR3, the DNA is TGTGCCAGCAGTTACTCGAAGGTAGTGGGCACTGAAGCTTTCTTT. It is translated as CASSYSKVVGTEAFF.

This clonotype was counted a few times. This chain links TRBV24-1 with TRBJ2-3; no clear D. Trimming shortened V by 0 bases and J by 2 bases, and 8 bases separated the two germline ends. Germline assignment: CDR1 KGHDR and CDR2 SFDVKD. The CDR3 has 15 residues. CDR3 DNA sequence: TGTGCCACCAGTGATTTGGGAATTGCCACAGATACGCAGTATTTT. As protein: CATSDLGIATDTQYF.

There are a few counts of this clonotype. This chain connects TRBV13 to TRBJ1-2, with D possibly matching TRBD1 (5 bases). Germline lookup yields CDR1 PRHDT and CDR2 FYEKMQ (reference sequence). CDR3 length: 13 amino acids. V was clipped by 5 bases and J by 9 bases, with 16 bases between them. The CDR3 sequence: CASSPASGYSYTF. As DNA, the CDR3 is TGTGCCAGCAGCCCAGCTTCAGGGTACAGCTACACCTTC. Filled out from reference TRBV13 and TRBJ1-2, the complete variable domain reads AAGVIQSPRHLIKEKRETATLKCYPIPRHDTVYWYQQGPGQDPQFLISFYEKMQSDKGSIPDRFSAQQFSDYHSELNMSSLELGDSALYFCASSPASGYSYTFGSGTRLTVV.

This clonotype was seen many times. The gene calls are TRBV7-8 and TRBJ2-7, with TRBD2 as a possible D gene (5 bases). Germline V gene data show CDR1 as SGHVS and CDR2 as FQNEAQ. There are 14 residues in the CDR3. The V gene lost 2 bases and the J gene lost 3 bases, with 11 bases spanning the gap. The CDR3 sequence is CASSLTPGIYEQYF. CDR3 bases: TGTGCCAGCAGCTTAACCCCCGGGATCTACGAGCAGTACTTC.

This clonotype turned up a few times. This sequence joins TRBV12-3 or TRBV12-4 and TRBJ2-3; D not resolved. The CDR3 loop spans 15 amino acids. V was clipped by 6 bases and J by 2 bases, with 15 bases between them. Here the CDR3 reads CASSKRAEPTDTQYF. The DNA for the CDR3 is TGTGCCAGCAGCAAACGGGCAGAACCCACAGATACGCAGTATTTT.

This clonotype occurred a few times. The chain has TRBV4-2 and TRBJ1-2; no reliable D call. Trimming removed 0 bases at V and 8 bases at J, with 7 bases between. The CDR3 is 12 amino acids. In germline, CDR1 is LGHNA, CDR2 YNFKEQ. The CDR3, as DNA: TGTGCCAGCAGCCAAGACTCTAGGGGCTACACCTTC. Protein sequence: CASSQDSRGYTF.

This clonotype was detected many times. The chain employs TRBV25-1 and TRBJ2-7; D is possibly TRBD1 or TRBD2 (6 bases each). V shed 0 bases and J shed 2 bases, with 11 bases lying between them. This CDR3 has 15 residues. Germline V gene sequence: CDR1 MGHDK, CDR2 SYGVNS. For the CDR3, the DNA is TGTGCCAGCAGTGAATACCGGGGGCAGGCCTACGAGCAGTACTTC. Residues: CASSEYRGQAYEQYF.

This clonotype was detected many times. This rearrangement joins TRBV2 to TRBJ1-2, with 11 bases aligning to TRBD1. V shed 4 bases, J shed 5 bases, and the junction held 3 bases outside the gene matches. Germline CDR1 is SNHLY and CDR2 is FYNNEI. This CDR3 contains 14 residues. CDR3 residues: CASSAGTGGYGYTF. The CDR3 DNA reads TGTGCCAGCAGTGCCGGGACAGGGGGGTATGGCTACACCTTC.

The chain combines TRBV5-6 with TRBJ2-3, with D perhaps matching TRBD1 or TRBD2 (6 bases each). CDR1 is SGHDT and CDR2 is YYEEEE in the germline V gene. This CDR3 has 16 amino acids. With 5 bases removed from V and 1 base from J, the gap between germline ends came to 17 bases. CDR3: CASSYLRGAGTDTQYF. The CDR3 region has the DNA TGTGCCAGCAGTTATTTGAGGGGGGCGGGCACAGATACGCAGTATTTT.

V usage is TRBV6-4 and J usage is TRBJ1-4, with TRBD1 as a possible D gene (5 bases). Germline lookup yields CDR1 MRHNA and CDR2 SNTAGT. V was pared by 3 bases and J by 5 bases, with 13 bases between. The CDR3 has 15 residues. In DNA, the CDR3 is TGTGCCAGCAGTGAACGTGGAGGGGAGAATGAAAAACTGTTTTTT. It codes for CASSERGGENEKLFF.

Many counts were recorded for this clonotype. The V call is TRBV6-5, the J call TRBJ2-2; weak D call: TRBD2 (5 bases). Germline V lookup: CDR1 MNHEY, CDR2 SVGAGI. The CDR3 totals 12 residues. The germline V and J ends were trimmed by 5 bases and 7 bases, with 8 bases remaining between them. The CDR3 sequence is CASSKRGGELFF. CDR3 nucleotides: TGTGCCAGCAGTAAACGGGGCGGGGAGCTGTTTTTT.

The chain employs TRBV7-2 and TRBJ1-3; 7 nucleotides match TRBD1. The germline gives CDR1 SGHTA, CDR2 FQGNSA. The CDR3 is made up of 15 amino acids. V lost 1 base and J lost 4; bases outside the gene matches: 4. The CDR3 protein is CASSLDTGAGNTIYF. Here the CDR3 DNA reads TGTGCCAGCAGCTTAGATACAGGGGCGGGAAACACCATATATTTT.

This clonotype was detected ten times or more. The J gene is TRBJ2-6, the V gene TRBV7-2; D not certain. Germline V gene sequence: CDR1 SGHTA, CDR2 FQGNSA. V was trimmed by 6 bases and J by 4 bases, leaving 19 bases between them. The CDR3 sequence is 17 residues long. CDR3 coding DNA: TGTGCCAGCAGGTCGGGTTCCGCTTTAGGCGGGGCCAACGTCCTGACTTTC. Translated, it gives CASRSGSALGGANVLTF. Looking up the rest from reference TRBV7-2 and TRBJ2-6 gives the full variable domain: GAGVSQSPSNKVTEKGKDVELRCDPISGHTALYWYRQSLGQGLEFLIYFQGNSAPDKSGLPSDRFSAERTGGSVSTLTIQRTQQEDSAVYLCASRSGSALGGANVLTFGAGSRLTVL.

This clonotype was counted a few times. This sequence joins TRBV6-5 and TRBJ1-1, with no clear D. The CDR3 runs 16 residues. V was clipped by 6 bases and J by 4 bases, with 21 bases between them. CDR1 and CDR2 (germline): MNHEY, SVGAGI. DNA of the CDR3: TGTGCCAGCAGCCCAACAACACGACCCGAGGGCACTGAAGCTTTCTTT. Its translation is CASSPTTRPEGTEAFF.